The sequence of this T cell receptor (beta chain) was determined in a study of blood T cell repertoires in COVID-19. CDR3 length: 18 amino acids. Germline assignment: CDR1 KGHDR and CDR2 SFDVKD. Trimming left V 5 bases short and J 0 bases short, with 16 bases between. The assay was immunoSEQ multiplex PCR, and TCRdb's table has in-frame clones only and misses some. The table shows roughly 100,000 clones, with approximately 82% occurring only once. The sequenced sample was peripheral blood. The gene calls are TRBV24-1 and TRBJ2-6; tentative D call: TRBD1 (6 bases). The TCR comes from a woman older than 75 with acute or convalescent COVID-19. The CDR3 sequence is CATSGGQLGSSGANVLTF. CDR3 sequence (DNA): TGTGCCACCAGTGGTGGACAGTTAGGCAGCTCTGGGGCCAACGTCCTGACTTTC.